This T cell receptor (beta chain) was sequenced during a study of cytomegalovirus exposure and HLA in healthy donors. Study observations and caveats: Data from an earlier analysis indicated that most TCR beta V segments were productive either about 87% or about 30% of the time. Researchers catalogued about 160 TCR beta chains as cytomegalovirus-associated. It was in a later analysis that TCR association rates were seen to vary by HLA locus, highest for DRB1 and lowest for HLA-C. It was reported in a later analysis that an Asian-associated ancestry cluster showed fewer N-insertions than the 666-donor mean.

Points on this clone: What it binds is not known.

The PCR had 60 Vbeta and 13 Jbeta primers. Using immunoSEQ multiplex PCR, the repertoire was profiled, and TCRdb retains in-frame clones only, with some absent. The sample has about 200,000 clones, approximately 86% seen once; the top ten hold approximately 0.31%. The junction had 5 bases not matched to a gene; V was cut back by 5 bases and J by 5 bases. The CDR3 has 14 residues. CDR1 is SEHNR and CDR2 is FQNEAQ in the germline V gene (reference sequence). Sample: PBMCs. The sequence was collected from a woman in her twenties or thirties in good health and CMV-seronegative. The V and J genes are TRBV7-9 and TRBJ2-1, with 8 bases lining up with TRBD1. CDR3 sequence: CASSLGQGNNEQFF. The DNA for the CDR3 is TGTGCCAGCAGCCTCGGACAGGGAAACAATGAGCAGTTCTTC.